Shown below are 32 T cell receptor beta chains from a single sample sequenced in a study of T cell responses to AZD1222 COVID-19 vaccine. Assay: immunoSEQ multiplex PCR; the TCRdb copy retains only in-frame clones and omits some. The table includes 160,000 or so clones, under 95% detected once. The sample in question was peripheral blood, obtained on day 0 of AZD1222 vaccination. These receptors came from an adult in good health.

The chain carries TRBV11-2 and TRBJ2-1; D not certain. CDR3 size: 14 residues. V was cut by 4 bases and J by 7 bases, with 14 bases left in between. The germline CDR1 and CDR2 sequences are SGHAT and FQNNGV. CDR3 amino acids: CASSSLGVGNEQFF. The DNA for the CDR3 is TGTGCCAGCAGCTCCCTTGGGGTTGGAAATGAGCAGTTCTTC.

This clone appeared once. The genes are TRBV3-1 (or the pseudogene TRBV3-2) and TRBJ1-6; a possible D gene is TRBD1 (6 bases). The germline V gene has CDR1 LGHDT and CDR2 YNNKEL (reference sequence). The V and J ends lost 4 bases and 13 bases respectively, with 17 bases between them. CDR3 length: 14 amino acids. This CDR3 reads CASSPSKQGGPLHF. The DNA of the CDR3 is TGTGCCAGCAGCCCTTCAAAACAGGGAGGTCCCCTCCACTTT.

The DNA of the CDR3 is TGTGCCAGCAGTGACGGACTAGCCAGTGAGCAGTTCTTC. Translated, it gives CASSDGLASEQFF. The V gene is TRBV28, the J gene TRBJ2-1; TRBD2 matches 8 bases. The ends lost 5 bases at V and 9 bases at J; junction bases unmatched: 6. The CDR3 sequence is 13 residues long. CDR1 MDHEN and CDR2 SYDVKM come from the germline V gene. Full variable domain (rest looked up from reference TRBV28 and TRBJ2-1): DVKVTQSSRYLVKRTGEKVFLECVQDMDHENMFWYRQDPGLGLRLIYFSYDVKMKEKGDIPEGYSVSREKKERFSLILESASTNQTSMYLCASSDGLASEQFFGPGTRLTVL.

The DNA for the CDR3 is TGTGCCAGCAGTTACTTGGGTAGCGTCAATGAGCAGTTCTTC. This sequence encodes CASSYLGSVNEQFF. This rearrangement joins TRBV6-5 to TRBJ2-1; tentative D call: TRBD2 (5 bases). The V end was cut by 1 base, the J end by 6 bases, with 10 bases between. The CDR3 extends over 14 amino acids. From germline, CDR1 is MNHEY and CDR2 SVGAGI.

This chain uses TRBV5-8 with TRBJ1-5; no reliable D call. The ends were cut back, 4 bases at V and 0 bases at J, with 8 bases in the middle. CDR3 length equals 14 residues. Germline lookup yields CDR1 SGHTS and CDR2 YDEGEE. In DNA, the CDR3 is TGTGCCAGCAGCCGCCGCAATAGCAATCAGCCCCAGCATTTT. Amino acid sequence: CASSRRNSNQPQHF.

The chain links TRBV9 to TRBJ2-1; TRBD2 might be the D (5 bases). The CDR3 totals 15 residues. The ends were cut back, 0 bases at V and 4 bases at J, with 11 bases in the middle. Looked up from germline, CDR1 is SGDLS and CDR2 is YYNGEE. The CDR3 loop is CASSVGSARYNEQFF. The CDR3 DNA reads TGTGCCAGCAGCGTAGGTAGCGCCCGGTACAATGAGCAGTTCTTC.

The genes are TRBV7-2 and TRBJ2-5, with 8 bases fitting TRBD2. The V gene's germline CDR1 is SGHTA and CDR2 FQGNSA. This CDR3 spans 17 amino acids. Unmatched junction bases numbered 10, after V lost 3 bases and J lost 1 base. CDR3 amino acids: CASSFKPGGPLQETQYF. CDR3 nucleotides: TGTGCCAGCAGCTTTAAACCGGGAGGGCCCCTCCAAGAGACCCAGTACTTC.

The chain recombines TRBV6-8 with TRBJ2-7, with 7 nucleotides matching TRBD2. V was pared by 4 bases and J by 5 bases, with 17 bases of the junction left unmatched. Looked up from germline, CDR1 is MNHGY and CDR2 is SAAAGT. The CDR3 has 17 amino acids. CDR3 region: CASSFKPPGGRVDEQYF. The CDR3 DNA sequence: TGTGCCAGCAGTTTCAAACCCCCCGGGGGGAGAGTCGACGAGCAGTACTTC.

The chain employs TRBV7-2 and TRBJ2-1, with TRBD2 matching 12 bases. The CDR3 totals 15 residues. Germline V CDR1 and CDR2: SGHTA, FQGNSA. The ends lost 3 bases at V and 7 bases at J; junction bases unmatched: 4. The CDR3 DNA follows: TGTGCCAGCAGCTTTGCTAGCGGGAGGGGGAATGAGCAGTTCTTC. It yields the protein CASSFASGRGNEQFF.

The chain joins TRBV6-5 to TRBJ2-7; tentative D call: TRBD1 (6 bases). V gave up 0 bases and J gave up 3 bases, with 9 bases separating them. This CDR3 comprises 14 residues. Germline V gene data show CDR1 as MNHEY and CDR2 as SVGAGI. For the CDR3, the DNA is TGTGCCAGCAGTTACTCGGGGGCGTTCTACGAGCAGTACTTC. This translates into CASSYSGAFYEQYF.

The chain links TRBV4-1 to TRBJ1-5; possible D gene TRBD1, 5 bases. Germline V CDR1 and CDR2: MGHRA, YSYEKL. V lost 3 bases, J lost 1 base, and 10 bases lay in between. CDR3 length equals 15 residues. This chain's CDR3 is CASSQSGTSNQPQHF. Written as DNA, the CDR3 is TGCGCCAGCAGCCAGAGCGGGACCAGCAATCAGCCCCAGCATTTT.

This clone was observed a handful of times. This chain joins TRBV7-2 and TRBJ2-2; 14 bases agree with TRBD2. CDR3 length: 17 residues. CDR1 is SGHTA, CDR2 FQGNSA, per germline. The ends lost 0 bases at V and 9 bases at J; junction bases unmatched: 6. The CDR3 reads CASSLARLAGGPRELFF. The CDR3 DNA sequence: TGTGCCAGCAGCTTAGCTCGACTAGCGGGAGGGCCGAGGGAGCTGTTTTTT.

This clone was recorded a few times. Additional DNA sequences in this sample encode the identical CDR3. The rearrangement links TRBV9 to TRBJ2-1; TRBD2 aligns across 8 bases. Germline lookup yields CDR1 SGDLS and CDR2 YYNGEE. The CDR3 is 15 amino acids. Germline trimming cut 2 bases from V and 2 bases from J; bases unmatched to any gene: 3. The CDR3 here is CASSVGTSTYNEQFF. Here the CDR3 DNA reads TGTGCCAGCAGCGTTGGGACTAGTACCTACAATGAGCAGTTCTTC.

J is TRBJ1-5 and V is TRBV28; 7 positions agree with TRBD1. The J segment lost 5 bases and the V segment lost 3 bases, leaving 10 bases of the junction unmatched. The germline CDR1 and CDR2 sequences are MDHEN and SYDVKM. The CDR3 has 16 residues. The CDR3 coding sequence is TGTGCCAGCAGTTTCGGTCAGACAGGGTCCCATCAGCCCCAGCATTTT. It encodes CASSFGQTGSHQPQHF.

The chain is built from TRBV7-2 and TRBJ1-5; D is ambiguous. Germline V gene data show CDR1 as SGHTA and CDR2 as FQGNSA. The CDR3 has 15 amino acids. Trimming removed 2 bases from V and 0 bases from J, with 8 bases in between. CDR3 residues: CASSLYQDSNQPQHF. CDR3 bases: TGTGCCAGCAGCTTATATCAAGATAGCAATCAGCCCCAGCATTTT.

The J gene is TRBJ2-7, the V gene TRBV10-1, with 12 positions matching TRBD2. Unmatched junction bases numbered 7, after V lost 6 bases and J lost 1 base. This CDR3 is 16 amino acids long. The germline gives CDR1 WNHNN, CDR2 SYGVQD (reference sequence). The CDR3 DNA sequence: TGCGCCAGCAGAGCTCCAGGACTAGCGGGATCCTACGAGCAGTACTTC. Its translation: CASRAPGLAGSYEQYF.

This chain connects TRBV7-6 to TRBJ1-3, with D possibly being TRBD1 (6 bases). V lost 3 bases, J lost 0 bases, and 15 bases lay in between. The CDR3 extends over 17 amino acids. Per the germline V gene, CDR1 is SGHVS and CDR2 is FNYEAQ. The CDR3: CASSFGRGELSGNTIYF. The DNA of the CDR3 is TGTGCCAGCAGCTTTGGCAGGGGTGAACTCTCTGGAAACACCATATATTTT.

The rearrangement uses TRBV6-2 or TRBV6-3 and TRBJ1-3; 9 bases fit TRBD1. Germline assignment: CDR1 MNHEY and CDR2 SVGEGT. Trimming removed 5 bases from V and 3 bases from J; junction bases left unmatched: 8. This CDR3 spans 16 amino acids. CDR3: CASSRDRALLGNTIYF. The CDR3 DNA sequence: TGTGCCAGCAGTCGGGACAGGGCACTTCTTGGAAACACCATATATTTT.

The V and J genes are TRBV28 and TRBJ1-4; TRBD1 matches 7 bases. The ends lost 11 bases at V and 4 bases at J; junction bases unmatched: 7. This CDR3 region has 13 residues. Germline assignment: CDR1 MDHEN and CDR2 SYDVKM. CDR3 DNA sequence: TGTGCCGTAGGGGGCAGGGTTAATGAAAAACTGTTTTTT. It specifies CAVGGRVNEKLFF.

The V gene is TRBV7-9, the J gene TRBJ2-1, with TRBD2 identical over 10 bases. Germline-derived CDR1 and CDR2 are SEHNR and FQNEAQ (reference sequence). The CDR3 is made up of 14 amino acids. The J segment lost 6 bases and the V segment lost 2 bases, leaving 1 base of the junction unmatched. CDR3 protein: CASSLSGRANEQFF. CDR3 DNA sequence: TGTGCCAGCAGCTTAAGCGGGAGGGCCAATGAGCAGTTCTTC. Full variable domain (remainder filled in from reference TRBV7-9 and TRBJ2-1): DTGVSQNPRHKITKRGQNVTFRCDPISEHNRLYWYRQTLGQGPEFLTYFQNEAQLEKSRLLSDRFSAERPKGSFSTLEIQRTEQGDSAMYLCASSLSGRANEQFFGPGTRLTVL.

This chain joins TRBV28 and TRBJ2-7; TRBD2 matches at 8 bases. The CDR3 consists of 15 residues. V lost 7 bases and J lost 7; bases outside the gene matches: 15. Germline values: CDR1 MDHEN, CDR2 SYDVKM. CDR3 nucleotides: TGTGCCAGCACCTCCACGGCCGCGGGGGGTGGGGAGCAGTACTTC. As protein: CASTSTAAGGGEQYF.

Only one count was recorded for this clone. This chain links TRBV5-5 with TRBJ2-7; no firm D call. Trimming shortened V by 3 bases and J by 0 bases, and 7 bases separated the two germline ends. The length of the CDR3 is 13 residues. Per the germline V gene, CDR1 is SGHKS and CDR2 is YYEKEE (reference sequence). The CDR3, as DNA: TGTGCCAGCAGCTCCACCACCTCCTACGAGCAGTACTTC. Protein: CASSSTTSYEQYF.

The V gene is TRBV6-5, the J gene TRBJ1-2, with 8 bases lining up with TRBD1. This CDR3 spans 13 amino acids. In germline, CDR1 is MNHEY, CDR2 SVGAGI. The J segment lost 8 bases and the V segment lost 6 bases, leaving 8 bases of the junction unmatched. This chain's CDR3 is CASRPGGTGGYTF. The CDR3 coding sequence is TGTGCCAGCAGGCCAGGGGGGACAGGAGGCTACACCTTC.

In DNA, the CDR3 is TGTGCCAGCAGCAAATCCCCGATGCCTCCTCACCTAGAGTACTTC. It codes for CASSKSPMPPHLEYF. The chain carries TRBV21-1 and TRBJ2-4; the table's TRBD2 call for D was not verified on the DNA. TRBV21-1 is a listed pseudogene. The CDR3 totals 15 residues.

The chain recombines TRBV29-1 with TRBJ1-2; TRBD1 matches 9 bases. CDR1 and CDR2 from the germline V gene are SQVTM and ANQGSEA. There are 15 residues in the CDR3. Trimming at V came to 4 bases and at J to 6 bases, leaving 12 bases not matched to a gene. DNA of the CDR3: TGCAGCGTTGCCCTCATACAGGGGGCACCCGATGGCTACACCTTC. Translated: CSVALIQGAPDGYTF.

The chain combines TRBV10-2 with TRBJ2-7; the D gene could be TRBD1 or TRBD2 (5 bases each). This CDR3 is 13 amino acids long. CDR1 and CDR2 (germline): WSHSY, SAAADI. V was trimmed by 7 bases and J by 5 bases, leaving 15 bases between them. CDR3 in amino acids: CASTGTVLDEQYF. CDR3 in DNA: TGCGCCAGCACCGGGACCGTCCTCGACGAGCAGTACTTC.

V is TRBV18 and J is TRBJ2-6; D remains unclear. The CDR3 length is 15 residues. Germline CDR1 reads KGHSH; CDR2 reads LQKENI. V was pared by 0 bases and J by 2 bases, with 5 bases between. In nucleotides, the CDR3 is TGTGCCAGCTCACCACCCCAGGCTGGGGCCAACGTCCTGACTTTC. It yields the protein CASSPPQAGANVLTF.

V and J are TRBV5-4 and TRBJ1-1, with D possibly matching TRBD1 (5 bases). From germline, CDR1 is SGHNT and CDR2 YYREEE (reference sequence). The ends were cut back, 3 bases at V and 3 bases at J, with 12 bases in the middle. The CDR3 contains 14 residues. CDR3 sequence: CASSYGGTYTEAFF. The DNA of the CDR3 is TGTGCCAGCAGCTACGGGGGGACTTACACTGAAGCTTTCTTT.

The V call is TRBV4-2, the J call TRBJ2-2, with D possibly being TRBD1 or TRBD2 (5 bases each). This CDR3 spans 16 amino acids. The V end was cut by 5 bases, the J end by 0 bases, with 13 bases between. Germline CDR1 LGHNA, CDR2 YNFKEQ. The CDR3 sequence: CASSNPGTPNTGELFF. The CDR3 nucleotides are TGTGCCAGCAGCAACCCCGGGACCCCGAACACCGGGGAGCTGTTTTTT.

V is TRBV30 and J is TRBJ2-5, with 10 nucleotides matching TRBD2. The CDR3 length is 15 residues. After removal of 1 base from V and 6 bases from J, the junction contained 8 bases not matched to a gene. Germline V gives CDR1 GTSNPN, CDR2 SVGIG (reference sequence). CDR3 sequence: CAWSALAGAGKTQYF. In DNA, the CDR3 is TGTGCCTGGAGTGCCCTAGCGGGAGCCGGAAAGACCCAGTACTTC.

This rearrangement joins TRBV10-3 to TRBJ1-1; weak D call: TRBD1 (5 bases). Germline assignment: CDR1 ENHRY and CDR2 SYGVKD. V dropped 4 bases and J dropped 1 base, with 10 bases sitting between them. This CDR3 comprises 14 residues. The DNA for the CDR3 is TGTGCCATCAGTGGCCAGAGGGGGAACACTGAAGCTTTCTTT. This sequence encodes CAISGQRGNTEAFF.

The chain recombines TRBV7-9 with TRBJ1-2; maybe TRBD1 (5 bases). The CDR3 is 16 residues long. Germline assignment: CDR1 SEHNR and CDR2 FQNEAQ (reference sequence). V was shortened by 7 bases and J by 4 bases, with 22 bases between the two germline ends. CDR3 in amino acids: CASNQSPEGRGYGYTF. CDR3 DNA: TGTGCCAGCAACCAATCCCCGGAGGGGCGAGGCTATGGCTACACCTTC.